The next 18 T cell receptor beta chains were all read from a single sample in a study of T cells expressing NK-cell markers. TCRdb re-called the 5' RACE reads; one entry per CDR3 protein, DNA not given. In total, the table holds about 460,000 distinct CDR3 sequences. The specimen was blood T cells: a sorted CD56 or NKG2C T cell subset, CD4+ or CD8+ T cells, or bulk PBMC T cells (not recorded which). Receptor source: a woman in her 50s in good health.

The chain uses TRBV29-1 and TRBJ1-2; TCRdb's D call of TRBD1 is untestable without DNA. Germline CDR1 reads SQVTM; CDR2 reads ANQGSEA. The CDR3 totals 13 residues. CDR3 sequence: CSVESWGAGGYTF.

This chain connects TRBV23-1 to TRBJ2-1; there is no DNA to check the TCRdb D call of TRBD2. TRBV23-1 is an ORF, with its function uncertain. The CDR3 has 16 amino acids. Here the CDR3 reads CASSQSGLAGYNEQFF.

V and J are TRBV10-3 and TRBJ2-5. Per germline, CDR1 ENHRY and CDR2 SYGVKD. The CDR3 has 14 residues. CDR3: CAISESVLRETQYF.

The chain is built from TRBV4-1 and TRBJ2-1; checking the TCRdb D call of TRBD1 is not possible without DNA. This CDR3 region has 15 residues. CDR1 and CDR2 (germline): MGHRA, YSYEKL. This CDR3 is CASSPQGASYNEQFF.

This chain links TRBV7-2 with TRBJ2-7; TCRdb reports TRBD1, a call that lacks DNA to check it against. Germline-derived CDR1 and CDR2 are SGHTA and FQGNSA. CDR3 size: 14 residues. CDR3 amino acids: CASSPSTGSYEQYF.

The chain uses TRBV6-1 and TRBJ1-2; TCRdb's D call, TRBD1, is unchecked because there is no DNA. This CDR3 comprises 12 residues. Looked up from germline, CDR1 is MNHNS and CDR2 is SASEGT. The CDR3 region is CASSGRERGYTF.

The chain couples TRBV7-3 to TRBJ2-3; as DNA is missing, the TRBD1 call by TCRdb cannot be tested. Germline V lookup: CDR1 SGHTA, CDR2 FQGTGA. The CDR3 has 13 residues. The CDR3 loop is CASTPVVGDTQYF.

CDR3 residues: CAWGTGGFGYTF. The rearrangement links TRBV30 to TRBJ1-2; the TCRdb D gene call, TRBD1, has no DNA to confirm it. Looked up from germline, CDR1 is GTSNPN and CDR2 is SVGIG (reference sequence). The CDR3 runs to 12 residues. Filled out from reference TRBV30 and TRBJ1-2, the complete variable domain reads SQTIHQWPATLVQPVGSPLSLECTVEGTSNPNLYWYRQAAGRGLQLLFYSVGIGQISSEVPQNLSASRPQDRQFILSSKKLLLSDSGFYLCAWGTGGFGYTFGSGTRLTVV.

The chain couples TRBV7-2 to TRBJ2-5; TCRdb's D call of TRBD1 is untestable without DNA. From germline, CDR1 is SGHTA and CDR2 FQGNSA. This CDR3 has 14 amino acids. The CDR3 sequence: CASSLVRGVGTQYF.

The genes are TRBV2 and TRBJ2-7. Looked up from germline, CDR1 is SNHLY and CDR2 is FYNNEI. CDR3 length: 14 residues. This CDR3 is CASSEWSVGYEQYF. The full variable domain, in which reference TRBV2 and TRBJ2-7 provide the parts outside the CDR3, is EPEVTQTPSHQVTQMGQEVILRCVPISNHLYFYWYRQILGQKVEFLVSFYNNEISEKSEIFDDQFSVERPDGSNFTLKIRSTKLEDSAMYFCASSEWSVGYEQYFGPGTRLTVT.

The CDR3 loop reads CSVGGRGRGITEAFF. The genes are TRBV29-1 and TRBJ1-1; the TCRdb call, TRBD1, lacks DNA for checking. Germline CDR1 reads SQVTM; CDR2 reads ANQGSEA. CDR3 length equals 15 residues.

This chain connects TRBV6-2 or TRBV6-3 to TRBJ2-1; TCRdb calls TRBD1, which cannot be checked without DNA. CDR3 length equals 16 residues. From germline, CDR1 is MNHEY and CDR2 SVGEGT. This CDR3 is CASSLQGISIENEQFF.

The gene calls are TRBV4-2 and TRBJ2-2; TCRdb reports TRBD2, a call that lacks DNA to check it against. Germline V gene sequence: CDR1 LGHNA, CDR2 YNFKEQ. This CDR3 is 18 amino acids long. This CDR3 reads CASSQDWGLAENTGELFF.

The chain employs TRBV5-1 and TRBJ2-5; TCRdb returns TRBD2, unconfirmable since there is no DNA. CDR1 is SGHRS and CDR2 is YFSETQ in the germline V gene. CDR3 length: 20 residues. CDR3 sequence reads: CASSLYLQGLAGFKRETQYF.

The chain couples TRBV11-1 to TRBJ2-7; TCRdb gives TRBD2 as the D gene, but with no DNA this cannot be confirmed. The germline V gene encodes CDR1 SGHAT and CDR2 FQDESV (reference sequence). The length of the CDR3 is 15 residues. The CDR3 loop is CASSLGSSGPYEQYF. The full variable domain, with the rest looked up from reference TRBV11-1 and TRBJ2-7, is EAEVAQSPRYKITEKSQAVAFWCDPISGHATLYWYRQILGQGPELLVQFQDESVVDDSQLPKDRFSAERLKGVDSTLKIQPAELGDSAMYLCASSLGSSGPYEQYFGPGTRLTVT.

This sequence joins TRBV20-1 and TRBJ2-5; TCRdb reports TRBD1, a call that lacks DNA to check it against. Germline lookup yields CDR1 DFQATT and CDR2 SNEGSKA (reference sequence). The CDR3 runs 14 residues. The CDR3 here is CSASGQGVQETQYF.

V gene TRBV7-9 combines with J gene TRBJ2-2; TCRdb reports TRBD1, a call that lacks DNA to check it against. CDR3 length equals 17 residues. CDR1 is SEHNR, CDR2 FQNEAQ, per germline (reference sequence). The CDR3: CASSSEGGTFYTGELFF.

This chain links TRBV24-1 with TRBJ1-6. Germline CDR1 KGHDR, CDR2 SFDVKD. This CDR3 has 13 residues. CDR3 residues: CATRQSNNSPLHF.